This is a list of T cell receptor beta chains from one sample in a study of blood T cell repertoires in COVID-19. Method: immunoSEQ multiplex PCR; TCRdb's copy keeps in-frame clones and lacks some. The profile shows about 110,000 clones, about three quarters of them singletons. Source material: peripheral blood. These receptors were obtained from a woman aged 70 to 79 with acute or convalescent COVID-19. The CDR3 runs from the conserved cysteine through the conserved F or W. A D gene is named only where the DNA matches it firmly. Clone size appears in some rows only: once, few, many, or a class for an expanded clone.

CDR3 protein,CDR3 DNA,J gene,D gene,V gene,CDR3 length,clone size
CASSRAQGALEYNEQFF,TGCGCCAGCAGCCGAGCCCAGGGGGCCCTAGAATACAATGAGCAGTTCTTC,TRBJ2-1,TRBD1,TRBV5-1,17,.
CASSFRAGGVNEQFF,TGTGCCAGCAGTTTTCGGGCGGGGGGGGTCAATGAGCAGTTCTTC,TRBJ2-1,TRBD2,TRBV27,15,.
CASTKGALANYNEQFF,TGTGCCAGCACCAAGGGGGCACTAGCGAACTACAATGAGCAGTTCTTC,TRBJ2-1,.,TRBV7-9,16,.
CASSQDRDRAVYGYTF,TGCGCCAGCAGCCAAGATCGGGACAGGGCCGTTTATGGCTACACCTTC,TRBJ1-2,TRBD1,TRBV4-1,16,.
CASSYSPDWGRNEQFF,TGTGCCAGCAGTTACTCCCCGGACTGGGGGAGGAATGAGCAGTTCTTC,TRBJ2-1,.,TRBV6-6,16,.
CASSLAGYRGQPQHF,TGTGCCAGCAGCTTAGCAGGGTACAGGGGTCAGCCCCAGCATTTT,TRBJ1-5,TRBD1,TRBV7-2,15,.
CASSLGGRDRWGYTF,TGTGCCAGCAGCTTAGGGGGCCGGGACAGGTGGGGCTACACCTTC,TRBJ1-2,TRBD1,TRBV7-2,15,.
CASSQGTGADTQYF,TGTGCCAGCAGCCAAGGAACAGGAGCAGATACGCAGTATTTT,TRBJ2-3,.,TRBV3-1/TRBV3-2,14,.
CASSQGPAGVKTQYF,TGTGCCAGCAGCCAAGGGCCAGCGGGGGTGAAGACCCAGTACTTC,TRBJ2-5,TRBD2,TRBV3-1/TRBV3-2,15,few
CASSEAGQLEAFF,TGTGCCAGCAGTGAAGCGGGACAGCTCGAAGCTTTCTTT,TRBJ1-1,TRBD1,TRBV6-1,13,many
CASSPRRFPGGIEAFF,TGTGCCAGCAGCCCACGCCGTTTTCCAGGGGGGATTGAAGCTTTCTTT,TRBJ1-1,TRBD1,TRBV7-9,16,once
CASSHQGANYGYTF,TGCGCCAGCAGTCATCAGGGGGCGAACTATGGCTACACCTTC,TRBJ1-2,TRBD1,TRBV5-1,14,.
CASSEQGNTEAFF,TGTGCCAGCAGCGAACAGGGGAACACTGAAGCTTTCTTT,TRBJ1-1,.,TRBV13,13,.
CASRIQPNYGYTF,TGTGCCAGCAGGATACAACCTAACTATGGCTACACCTTC,TRBJ1-2,.,TRBV2,13,.
CASSEEGRVYEQYF,TGTGCCAGCAGTGAGGAGGGCAGGGTCTACGAGCAGTACTTC,TRBJ2-7,.,TRBV2,14,few
CASNPGPANEKLFF,TGTGCCAGCAATCCAGGGCCGGCTAATGAAAAACTGTTTTTT,TRBJ1-4,.,TRBV11-2,14,.
CASRGGSNTGELFF,TGTGCCAGCAGGGGGGGGTCGAACACCGGGGAGCTGTTTTTT,TRBJ2-2,TRBD2,TRBV6-5,14,few
CAIRGAGLKLFF,TGTGCCATCCGAGGCGCGGGGCTAAAACTGTTTTTT,TRBJ1-4,.,TRBV28,12,.
CASSEAPSRRETQYF,TGTGCCAGCAGTGAAGCCCCCTCTAGAAGAGAGACCCAGTACTTC,TRBJ2-5,.,TRBV6-1,15,.
CAWSVQGGPYEQYF,TGTGCCTGGAGTGTACAGGGTGGTCCCTACGAGCAGTACTTC,TRBJ2-7,.,TRBV30,14,.
CATSDLQGDTDTQYF,TGTGCCACCAGTGATTTACAGGGGGACACAGATACGCAGTATTTT,TRBJ2-3,TRBD1,TRBV24-1,15,.
CASSDLGSGGPNTGELFF,TGTGCCAGCAGTGATTTAGGTAGCGGGGGGCCGAACACCGGGGAGCTGTTTTTT,TRBJ2-2,TRBD2,TRBV2,18,.
CASSIQQGSSYEQYF,TGTGCCAGCAGCATCCAACAGGGCTCCTCCTACGAGCAGTACTTC,TRBJ2-7,.,TRBV9,15,.
CASSAGRTYNEQFF,TGCGCCAGCAGCGCGGGACGCACCTACAATGAGCAGTTCTTC,TRBJ2-1,.,TRBV5-1,14,.
CASSIGGSYNSPLHF,TGTGCCAGTAGTATCGGGGGCTCCTATAATTCACCCCTCCACTTT,TRBJ1-6,.,TRBV19,15,.
CASLGREWKLFF,TGTGCCAGCCTTGGGCGTGAGTGGAAACTGTTTTTT,TRBJ1-4,.,TRBV6-5,12,.
CASSLARTGTIANTGELFF,TGTGCCAGCAGCTTAGCCCGAACCGGGACAATAGCGAACACCGGGGAGCTGTTTTTT,TRBJ2-2,.,TRBV7-2,19,once
CASSSPGLAASTTYNEQFF,TGCGCCAGCAGCTCCCCTGGACTAGCGGCATCTACCACCTACAATGAGCAGTTCTTC,TRBJ2-1,TRBD2,TRBV5-1,19,.
CASSVDGGGADEQYF,TGTGCCAGCAGCGTAGACGGCGGGGGGGCCGACGAGCAGTACTTC,TRBJ2-7,TRBD2,TRBV9,15,.
CASSDGGAPYEQYF,TGCGCCAGCAGTGACGGGGGGGCCCCCTACGAGCAGTACTTC,TRBJ2-7,TRBD2,TRBV10-2,14,.
CASSYYGGNGEKLFF,TGTGCCAGCAGTTATTATGGAGGGAATGGTGAAAAACTGTTTTTT,TRBJ1-4,.,TRBV6-5,15,few
CAWSIGDRGNGQYF,TGTGCCTGGAGTATTGGCGACAGGGGTAATGGGCAGTACTTC,TRBJ2-7,TRBD1,TRBV30,14,few
CASSYRRSLGAYNEQFF,TGTGCCAGCAGTTACCGCCGATCGTTGGGGGCGTACAATGAGCAGTTCTTC,TRBJ2-1,.,TRBV6-2/TRBV6-3,17,.
CASSPRDSPTDTQYF,TGTGCCAGCTCACCTAGGGACAGTCCCACAGATACGCAGTATTTT,TRBJ2-3,TRBD1,TRBV18,15,few
CASRGSGGHNEQFF,TGTGCCAGCAGAGGAAGCGGGGGTCACAATGAGCAGTTCTTC,TRBJ2-1,TRBD2,TRBV6-5,14,.
CASSPRVLPYEQYF,TGTGCCAGTAGTCCCCGAGTGTTGCCCTACGAGCAGTACTTC,TRBJ2-7,.,TRBV19,14,once
CASSREQGAYEQYF,TGTGCCAGCAGCCGTGAACAGGGGGCCTACGAGCAGTACTTC,TRBJ2-7,TRBD1,TRBV11-2,14,.
CASSLGLASTDTQYF,TGTGCCAGCAGCCTGGGACTAGCAAGCACAGATACGCAGTATTTT,TRBJ2-3,TRBD2,TRBV3-1/TRBV3-2,15,.
CASSFLGAGRGTEAFF,TGTGCCAGCAGTTTTCTAGGGGCTGGGAGGGGAACTGAAGCTTTCTTT,TRBJ1-1,.,TRBV27,16,.
CASSGTGEAFF,TGTGCCAGCTCGGGGACAGGTGAAGCTTTCTTT,TRBJ1-1,TRBD1,TRBV18,11,.
CSVVKDGTSVETQYF,TGCAGCGTTGTTAAAGACGGGACTAGCGTAGAGACCCAGTACTTC,TRBJ2-5,TRBD2,TRBV29-1,15,once